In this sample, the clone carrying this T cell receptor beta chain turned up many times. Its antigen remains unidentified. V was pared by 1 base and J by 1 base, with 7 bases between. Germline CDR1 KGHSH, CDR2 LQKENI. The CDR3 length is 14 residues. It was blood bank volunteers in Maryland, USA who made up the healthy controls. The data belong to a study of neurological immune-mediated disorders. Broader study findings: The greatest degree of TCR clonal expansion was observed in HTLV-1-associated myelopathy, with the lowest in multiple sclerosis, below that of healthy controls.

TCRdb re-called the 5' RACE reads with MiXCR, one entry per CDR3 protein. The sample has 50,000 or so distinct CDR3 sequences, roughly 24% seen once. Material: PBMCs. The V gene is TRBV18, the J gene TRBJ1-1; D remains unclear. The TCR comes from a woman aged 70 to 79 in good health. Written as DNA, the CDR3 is TGTGCCAGCTCACCACTTGTAGGGAACACTGAAGCTTTCTTT. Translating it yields CASSPLVGNTEAFF.